The present entry profiles one T cell receptor (beta chain) with its context. Its antigen remains unknown. The record originates from a study of CD8 T cells in acute hepatitis C reinfection. Time point indicated: naive CD8 control sorted from an acute-time-point sample. Surface staining used CD3, CD8 and CD45RO, with dead cells excluded. Using immunoSEQ multiplex PCR, the repertoire was profiled, and TCRdb retains in-frame clones only, with some absent. In the table there are over 35,000 clones, approximately 87% of which are singletons. Study conclusions and caveats: Alphabeta pairing of public clonotypes could not be determined from bulk TCRbeta data.

What was sequenced was naive CD8+ T cells from PBMCs. The receptor was derived from a man under 40 with chronic hepatitis C.

CDR3 DNA: TGTGCCAGCAGCGGGACGGTGCAAACTGAAGCTTTCTTT. Protein product: CASSGTVQTEAFF. This chain connects TRBV7-9 to TRBJ1-1; maybe TRBD1 (5 bases). This CDR3 is 13 amino acids long. Trimming took 5 bases from V and 5 from J, leaving 12 bases between them. CDR1 and CDR2 from the germline V gene are SEHNR and FQNEAQ (reference sequence).